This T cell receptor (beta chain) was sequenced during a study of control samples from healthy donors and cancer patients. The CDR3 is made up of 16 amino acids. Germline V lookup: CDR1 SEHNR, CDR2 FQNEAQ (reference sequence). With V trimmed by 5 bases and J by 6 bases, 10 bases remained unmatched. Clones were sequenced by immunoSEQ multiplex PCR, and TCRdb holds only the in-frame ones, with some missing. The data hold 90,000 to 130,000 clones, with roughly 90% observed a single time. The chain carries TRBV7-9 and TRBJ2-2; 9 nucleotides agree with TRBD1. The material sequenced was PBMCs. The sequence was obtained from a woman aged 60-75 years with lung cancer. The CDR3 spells CASSSYRGRGPGELFF. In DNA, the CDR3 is TGTGCCAGCAGCAGCTACAGGGGGCGCGGGCCCGGGGAGCTGTTTTTT.